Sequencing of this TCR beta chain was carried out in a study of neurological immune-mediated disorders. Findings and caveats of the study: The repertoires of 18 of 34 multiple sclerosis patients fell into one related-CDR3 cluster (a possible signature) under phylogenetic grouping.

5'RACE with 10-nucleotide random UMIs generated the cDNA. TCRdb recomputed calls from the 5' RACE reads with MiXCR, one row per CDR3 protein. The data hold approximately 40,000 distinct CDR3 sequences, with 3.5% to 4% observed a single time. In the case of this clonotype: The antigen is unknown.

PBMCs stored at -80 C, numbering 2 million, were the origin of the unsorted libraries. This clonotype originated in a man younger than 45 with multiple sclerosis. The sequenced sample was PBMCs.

In nucleotides, the CDR3 is TGTGCCAGTAGTATGGGGGGAGGGGCCCAGGAGACCCAGTACTTC. Translated, it gives CASSMGGGAQETQYF. V usage is TRBV19 and J usage is TRBJ2-5; 7 bases are shared with TRBD2. V lost 3 bases, J lost 5 bases, and 9 bases stayed unmatched. Looked up from germline, CDR1 is LNHDA and CDR2 is SQIVND (reference sequence). This CDR3 has 15 amino acids.